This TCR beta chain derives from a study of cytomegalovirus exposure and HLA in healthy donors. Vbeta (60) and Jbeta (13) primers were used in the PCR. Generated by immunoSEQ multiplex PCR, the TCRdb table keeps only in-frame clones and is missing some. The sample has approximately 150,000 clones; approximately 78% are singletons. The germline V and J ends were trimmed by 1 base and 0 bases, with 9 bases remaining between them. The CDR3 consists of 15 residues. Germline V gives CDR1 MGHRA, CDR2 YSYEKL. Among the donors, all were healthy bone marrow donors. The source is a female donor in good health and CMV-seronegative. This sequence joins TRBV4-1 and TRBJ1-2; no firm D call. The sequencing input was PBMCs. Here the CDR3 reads CASSQVISANYGYTF. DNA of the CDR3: TGCGCCAGCAGCCAAGTAATCAGTGCTAACTATGGCTACACCTTC.